These 10 T cell receptor beta chains were sequenced from one sample in a study of CD8+ T cells in alopecia areata. The sample's treatment: oral pan-JAK inhibitor, 5-10 mg twice daily. cDNA reverse transcribed from extracted RNA served as the sequencing template. Clones were read by immunoSEQ multiplex PCR, and TCRdb kept only the in-frame ones, dropping some. Found here are around 160,000 clones, less than 70% of them singletons; the top ten hold 14%. Sample: CD4+ T cells sorted from blood, taken at week 24, from a patient treated with tofacitinib. The receptors stem from a human donor with alopecia areata.

As DNA, the CDR3 is TGTGCCATCGCCCCAACAGGAGGCGAGCAGTACTTC. This translates into CAIAPTGGEQYF. V is TRBV10-3 and J is TRBJ2-7; D tentatively fits TRBD1 or TRBD2 (5 bases each). The CDR3 is 12 amino acids. Looked up from germline, CDR1 is ENHRY and CDR2 is SYGVKD. Between the trimmed V and J ends, which lost 8 bases and 6 bases, there was a span of 14 bases.

CDR3 sequence reads: CAWSPAGTTQETQYF. Here the CDR3 DNA reads TGTGCCTGGAGTCCCGCCGGGACTACTCAAGAGACCCAGTACTTC. V gene TRBV30 combines with J gene TRBJ2-5; 7 bases are shared with TRBD2. Germline V gene lookup returns CDR1 GTSNPN and CDR2 SVGIG (reference sequence). The CDR3 runs 15 residues. V trimming: 2 bases; J trimming: 2 bases; junction bases outside the gene matches: 8.

The chain joins TRBV7-9 to TRBJ2-6; D gene uncertain. V lost 3 bases and J lost 4, with 4 bases in between. Germline CDR1 and CDR2: SEHNR and FQNEAQ (reference sequence). This CDR3 has 13 amino acids. CDR3 residues: CASSFKGANVLTF. In nucleotides, the CDR3 is TGTGCCAGCAGCTTTAAAGGGGCCAACGTCCTGACTTTC.

This sequence joins TRBV19 and TRBJ1-1; D possibly corresponds to TRBD1 (5 bases). Germline CDR1 is LNHDA and CDR2 is SQIVND (reference sequence). The CDR3 totals 13 residues. The germline V and J ends were trimmed by 7 bases and 3 bases, with 12 bases remaining between them. The CDR3 sequence: CASTDARDTEAFF. The CDR3 nucleotides read TGTGCCAGTACCGACGCCAGGGACACTGAAGCTTTCTTT.

This sequence joins TRBV6-5 and TRBJ2-1; D is undetermined. V was shortened by 5 bases and J by 6 bases, with 5 bases between the two germline ends. From germline, CDR1 is MNHEY and CDR2 SVGAGI. The CDR3 runs to 11 residues. CDR3 sequence (DNA): TGTGCCAGCAGTCAGTCCAATGAGCAGTTCTTC. It is translated as CASSQSNEQFF.

This clone was counted a few times. V usage is TRBV7-2 and J usage is TRBJ1-3; D is undetermined. Germline lookup yields CDR1 SGHTA and CDR2 FQGNSA. Trimming shortened V by 3 bases and J by 2 bases, and 11 bases separated the two germline ends. CDR3 length: 15 amino acids. In DNA, the CDR3 is TGTGCCAGCAGCTTGAGGAGCGATACTGGAAACACCATATATTTT. It translates to CASSLRSDTGNTIYF. Using reference TRBV7-2 and TRBJ1-3 for the parts outside the CDR3, the full variable domain is GAGVSQSPSNKVTEKGKDVELRCDPISGHTALYWYRQSLGQGLEFLIYFQGNSAPDKSGLPSDRFSAERTGGSVSTLTIQRTQQEDSAVYLCASSLRSDTGNTIYFGEGSWLTVV.

V usage is TRBV25-1 and J usage is TRBJ1-5; 10 bases map to TRBD1. Per germline, CDR1 MGHDK and CDR2 SYGVNS. The V segment lost 2 bases and the J segment 7 bases; nucleotides outside the gene matches: 2. CDR3 length: 14 residues. CDR3 residues: CASSEGTGVQPQHF. The CDR3 bases are TGTGCCAGCAGTGAAGGGACAGGGGTCCAGCCCCAGCATTTT.

The chain combines TRBV30 with TRBJ2-3; no clear D gene. The ends were cut back, 2 bases at V and 3 bases at J, with 9 bases in the middle. Germline CDR1 is GTSNPN and CDR2 is SVGIG (reference sequence). This CDR3 is 13 amino acids long. CDR3 DNA sequence: TGTGCCTGGAGTCCCGGGTCGACAGATACGCAGTATTTT. This translates into CAWSPGSTDTQYF.

This chain links TRBV7-3 with TRBJ1-6, with D uncertain. Germline V CDR1 and CDR2: SGHTA, FQGTGA. The CDR3 runs 14 residues. V was shortened by 5 bases and J by 7 bases, with 12 bases between the two germline ends. In DNA form, the CDR3 reads TGTGCCAGCAGCGACTGGACTCGGAATTCACCCCTCCACTTT. Amino acid sequence: CASSDWTRNSPLHF.

The chain combines TRBV6-4 with TRBJ1-6; D is unclear. Trimming cost V 6 bases and J 10 bases, with 13 bases left between them. The CDR3 is 13 residues long. Germline CDR1 is MRHNA and CDR2 is SNTAGT. CDR3 coding DNA: TGTGCCAGCAGCGTCGACCCGATGTCACCCCTCCACTTT. It codes for CASSVDPMSPLHF.